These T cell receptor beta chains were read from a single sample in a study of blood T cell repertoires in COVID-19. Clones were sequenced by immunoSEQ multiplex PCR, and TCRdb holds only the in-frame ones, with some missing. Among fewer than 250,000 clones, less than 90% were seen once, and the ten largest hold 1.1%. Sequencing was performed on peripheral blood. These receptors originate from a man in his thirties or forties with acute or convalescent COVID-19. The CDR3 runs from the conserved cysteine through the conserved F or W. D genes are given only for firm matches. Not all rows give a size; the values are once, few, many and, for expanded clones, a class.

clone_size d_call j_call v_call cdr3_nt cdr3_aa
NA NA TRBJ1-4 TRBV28 TGTGCCAACGCCCGGGGTTCTGGTGAAAAACTGTTTTTT CANARGSGEKLFF
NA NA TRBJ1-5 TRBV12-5 TGTGCTAGTGCCCGTGAGGCAGGAGGGCAGCCCCAGCATTTT CASAREAGGQPQHF
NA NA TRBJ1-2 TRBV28 TGTGCCAGCAGTCGCCGGGGGGGGGTTAACTATGGCTACACCTTC CASSRRGGVNYGYTF
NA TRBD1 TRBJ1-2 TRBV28 TGTGCCAGAAAGGACAGGGGAGGTGGCTACACCTTC CARKDRGGGYTF
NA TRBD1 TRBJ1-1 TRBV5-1 TGCGCCAGCGGACGAGGACAGGCGAACACTGAAGCTTTCTTT CASGRGQANTEAFF
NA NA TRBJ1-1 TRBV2 TGTGCCAGCAATCGTTTAGGACAGAACACTGAAGCTTTCTTT CASNRLGQNTEAFF
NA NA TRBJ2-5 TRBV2 TGTGCCAGCACGGTTAGCGGAGGTCAAGAGACCCAGTACTTC CASTVSGGQETQYF
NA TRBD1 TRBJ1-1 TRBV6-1 TGTGCCAGCAGTCCACCAGGGACAGGGTTTCCTGAAGCTTTCTTT CASSPPGTGFPEAFF
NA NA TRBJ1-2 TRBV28 TGTGCCAGCAGTTTATCCCGGCGGGGGGGGTATGGCTACACCTTC CASSLSRRGGYGYTF
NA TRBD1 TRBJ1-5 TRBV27 TGTGCCAGCAGTCCTCGGACAGGCGGCCATCAGCCCCAGCATTTT CASSPRTGGHQPQHF
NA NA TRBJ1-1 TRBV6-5 TGTGCCAGCACCACAAGGGGGTGGAACACTGAAGCTTTCTTT CASTTRGWNTEAFF
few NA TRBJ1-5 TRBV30 TGTGCCTGGAGTGGACAGTTAAATCAGCCCCAGCATTTT CAWSGQLNQPQHF
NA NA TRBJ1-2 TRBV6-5 TGTGCCAGCATACCGACAGGAACCTATGGCTACACCTTC CASIPTGTYGYTF
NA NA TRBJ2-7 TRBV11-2 TGTGCCAGCAGCTTAGTATTAGTGGGCGGGGATTACTCCTACGAGCAGTACTTC CASSLVLVGGDYSYEQYF
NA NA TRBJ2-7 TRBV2 TGTGCCAGCAGTGAAGCGGGGGCAGGACCATCCTACGAGCAGTACTTC CASSEAGAGPSYEQYF
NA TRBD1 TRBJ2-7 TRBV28 TGTGCCAGCAGTTGGGGACAGGGCTACGAGCAGTACTTC CASSWGQGYEQYF
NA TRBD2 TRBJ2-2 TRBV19 TGTGCCAGTATGTTAAGGGCGGGAGGAGCGTACACCGGGGAGCTGTTTTTT CASMLRAGGAYTGELFF
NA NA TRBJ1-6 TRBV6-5 TGTGCCAGCAGTTACTCATCGGGTGCTCGGAATTCACCCCTCCACTTT CASSYSSGARNSPLHF
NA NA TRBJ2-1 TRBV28 TGTGCCAGCAGTTCCCCGGGGTTTACCTACAATGAGCAGTTCTTC CASSSPGFTYNEQFF
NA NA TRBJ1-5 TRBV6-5 TGTGCCAGCAGATTCGACAGGTATAGCAATCAGCCCCAGCATTTT CASRFDRYSNQPQHF
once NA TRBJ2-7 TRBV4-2 TGTGCCAGCAGCCAGGCTATCGAGGTGGGCGGGAACTACGAGCAGTACTTC CASSQAIEVGGNYEQYF
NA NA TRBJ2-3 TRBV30 TGTGCCTGGATGACTGTCACAGATACGCAGTATTTT CAWMTVTDTQYF
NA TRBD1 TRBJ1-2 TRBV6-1 TGTGCCAGCAGTTTTTCTCAGGGGGCGGGAGGCTACACCTTC CASSFSQGAGGYTF
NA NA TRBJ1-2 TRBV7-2 TGTGCCAGCAGCCTCCAACTGCGTGTTGTCTATGGCTACACCTTC CASSLQLRVVYGYTF
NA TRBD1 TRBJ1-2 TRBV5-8 TGTGCCAGCAGCCCTACAGGGGGTTGGGGAGATGGCTACACCTTC CASSPTGGWGDGYTF
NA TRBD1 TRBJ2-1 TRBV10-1 TGCGCCAGCAGTGCACTTTATTCCGGGACAGGAATAAACAATGAGCAGTTCTTC CASSALYSGTGINNEQFF
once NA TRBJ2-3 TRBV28 TGTGCCAGCAGTCCCCCGCAGGGCCCCACAGATACGCAGTATTTT CASSPPQGPTDTQYF
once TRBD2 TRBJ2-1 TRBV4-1 TGCGCCAGCAGCCAAACTAGCGGCTCCTACAATGAGCAGTTCTTC CASSQTSGSYNEQFF
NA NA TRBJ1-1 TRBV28 TGTGCCAGCACCCAACGTCAGGGAGGGCGAGCTTTCTTT CASTQRQGGRAFF
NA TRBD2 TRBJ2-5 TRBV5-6 TGTGCCAGCAGCTTCCGGACTAGCGGGGCCTGGGACCAAGAGACCCAGTACTTC CASSFRTSGAWDQETQYF
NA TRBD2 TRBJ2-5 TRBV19 TGTGCCAGTGGAAGCGGGGGTAGAGAGACCCAGTACTTC CASGSGGRETQYF
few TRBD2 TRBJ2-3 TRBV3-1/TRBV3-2 TGTGCCATCGGACTAGGGAGAGATACGCAGTATTTT CAIGLGRDTQYF
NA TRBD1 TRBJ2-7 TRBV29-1 TGCAGCGTTCTAATTCCCGGGACAGGGGGCGAGCAGTACTTC CSVLIPGTGGEQYF
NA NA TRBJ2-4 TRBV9 TGTGCCAGCAGCGTAGGGTTGGAGGGAGCCAAAAACATTCAGTACTTC CASSVGLEGAKNIQYF
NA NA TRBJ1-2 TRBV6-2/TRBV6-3 TGTGCCAGCAGTTTTCAGGTTAACTATGGCTACACCTTC CASSFQVNYGYTF
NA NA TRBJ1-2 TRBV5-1 TGCGCCAGCAGCTTGGGACTTCGGGCAGGGCGCGACTATGGCTACACCTTC CASSLGLRAGRDYGYTF
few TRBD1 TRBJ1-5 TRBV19 TGTGCCAGTAAGGTTCGGGACAGTTACAATCAGCCCCAGCATTTT CASKVRDSYNQPQHF
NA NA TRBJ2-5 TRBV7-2 TGTGCCAGCAGCTATAGTTCTGCACCTCAAGAGACCCAGTACTTC CASSYSSAPQETQYF
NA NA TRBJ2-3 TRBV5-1 TGCGCCAGTGACCAGGGAGGTGGGATGGATACGCAGTATTTT CASDQGGGMDTQYF
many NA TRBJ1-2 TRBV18 TGTGCCAGCTCACCCAACGTCGAGTCTAACTATGGCTACACCTTC CASSPNVESNYGYTF
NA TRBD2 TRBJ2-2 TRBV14 TGTGCCAGCAGCCAAGGGCTAGCGGGATCCGGGGAGCTGTTTTTT CASSQGLAGSGELFF
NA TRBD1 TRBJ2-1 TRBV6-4 TGTGCCAGCAGTGACGGGGACAGAGAATACAATGAGCAGTTCTTC CASSDGDREYNEQFF
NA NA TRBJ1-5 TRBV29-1 TGCAGCGTTTCCTGGGCAAATCAGCCCCAGCATTTT CSVSWANQPQHF
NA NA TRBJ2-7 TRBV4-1 TGCGCCAGCAGCCAAGATTGGCCTAGCACCCTCTCCTACGAGCAGTACTTC CASSQDWPSTLSYEQYF
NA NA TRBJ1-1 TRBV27 TGTGCCAGCAGTTTAGCAGGGAAAACTGAAGCTTTCTTT CASSLAGKTEAFF
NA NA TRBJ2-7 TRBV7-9 TGTGCCAGCAGCCCAGTGGCCTACGAGCAGTACTTC CASSPVAYEQYF
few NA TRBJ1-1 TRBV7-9 TGTGCCAGCAGCTCCCCTTTGAACACTGAAGCTTTCTTT CASSSPLNTEAFF
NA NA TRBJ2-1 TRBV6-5 TGTGCCAGCTTAGTTTCCTACAATGAGCAGTTCTTC CASLVSYNEQFF
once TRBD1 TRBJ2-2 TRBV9 TGTGCCAGCACTGACAGGGCTGGCACCGGGGAGCTGTTTTTT CASTDRAGTGELFF
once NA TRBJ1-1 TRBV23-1 TGCGCCAGCAGTCAATTTGGGGGGGGACGGCGGAACACTGAAGCTTTCTTT CASSQFGGGRRNTEAFF